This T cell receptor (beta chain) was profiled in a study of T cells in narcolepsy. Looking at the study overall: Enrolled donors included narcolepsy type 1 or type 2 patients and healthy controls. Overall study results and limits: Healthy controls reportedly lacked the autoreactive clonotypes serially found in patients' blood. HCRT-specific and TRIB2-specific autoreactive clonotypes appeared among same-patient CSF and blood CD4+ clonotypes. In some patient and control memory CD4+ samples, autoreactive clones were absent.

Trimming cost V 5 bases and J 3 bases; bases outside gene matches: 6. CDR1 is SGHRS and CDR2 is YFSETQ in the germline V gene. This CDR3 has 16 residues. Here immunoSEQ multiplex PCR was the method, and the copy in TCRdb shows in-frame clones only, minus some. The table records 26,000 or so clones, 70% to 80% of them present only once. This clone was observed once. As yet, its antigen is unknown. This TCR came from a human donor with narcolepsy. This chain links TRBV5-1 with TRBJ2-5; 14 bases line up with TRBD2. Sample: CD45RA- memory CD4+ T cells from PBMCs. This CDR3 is CASSFGLAGGKETQYF. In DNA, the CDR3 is TGCGCCAGCAGTTTTGGACTAGCGGGGGGTAAAGAGACCCAGTACTTC. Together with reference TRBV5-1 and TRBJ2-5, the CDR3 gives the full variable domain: KAGVTQTPRYLIKTRGQQVTLSCSPISGHRSVSWYQQTPGQGLQFLFEYFSETQRNKGNFPGRFSGRQFSNSRSEMNVSTLELGDSALYLCASSFGLAGGKETQYFGPGTRLLVL.